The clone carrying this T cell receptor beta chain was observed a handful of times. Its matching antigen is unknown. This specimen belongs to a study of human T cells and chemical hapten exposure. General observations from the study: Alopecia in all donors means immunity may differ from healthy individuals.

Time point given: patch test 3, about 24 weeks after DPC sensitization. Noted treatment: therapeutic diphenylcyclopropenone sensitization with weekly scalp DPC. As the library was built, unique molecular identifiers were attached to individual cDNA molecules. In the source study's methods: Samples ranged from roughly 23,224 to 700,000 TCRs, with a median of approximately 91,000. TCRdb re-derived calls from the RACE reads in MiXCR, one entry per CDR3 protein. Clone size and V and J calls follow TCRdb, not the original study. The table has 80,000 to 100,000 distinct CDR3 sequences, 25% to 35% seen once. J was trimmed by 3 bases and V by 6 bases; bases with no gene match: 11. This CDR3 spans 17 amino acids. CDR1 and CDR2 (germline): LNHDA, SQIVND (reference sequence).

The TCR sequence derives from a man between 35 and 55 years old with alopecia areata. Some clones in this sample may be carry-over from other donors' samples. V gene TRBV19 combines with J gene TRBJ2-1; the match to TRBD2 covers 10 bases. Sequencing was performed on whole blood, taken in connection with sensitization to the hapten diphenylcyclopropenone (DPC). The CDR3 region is CASSQYSGRAIYNEQFF. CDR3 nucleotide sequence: TGTGCCAGTAGCCAATACAGCGGGAGGGCCATCTACAATGAGCAGTTCTTC. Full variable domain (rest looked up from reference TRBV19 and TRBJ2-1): DGGITQSPKYLFRKEGQNVTLSCEQNLNHDAMYWYRQDPGQGLRLIYYSQIVNDFQKGDIAEGYSVSREKKESFPLTVTSAQKNPTAFYLCASSQYSGRAIYNEQFFGPGTRLTVL.